This TCR beta chain was identified in a study of TIL therapy for anti-PD-1-resistant metastatic lung cancer. Notes on the study in general: Patients were highly selected, enriched for treatment-naive, never-smoker and oncogene-addicted cases. TIL cultures after expansion showed higher clonality and lower diversity than baseline tumor (median roughly 6% vs 31%).

A remark on this clone: Its antigen remains unknown.

The libraries were made with immunoSEQ v3. Sequencing depth was 1.9 million or so read pairs for survey level, roughly 4.5-6 million for deep. Here immunoSEQ multiplex PCR was the method, and the copy in TCRdb shows in-frame clones only, minus some. The data hold approximately 92,000 clones, with just over 65% observed a single time. The time point was: pre-treatment sample, taken before nivolumab and TIL therapy. Tumor tissue came from excised metastases, mostly pleural nodules or supraclavicular lymph nodes. This receptor was obtained from a person aged 25-80 years with non-small cell lung cancer. This material consisted of tumor tissue, taken at baseline.

CDR3 in amino acids: CASSLSQLFYEQYF. CDR3 sequence (DNA): TGTGCCAGCAGTTTGTCTCAGTTGTTCTACGAGCAGTACTTC. The chain combines TRBV6-6 with TRBJ2-7; D unclear. The CDR3 has 14 amino acids. V lost 4 bases and J 3 bases, leaving 13 bases between the germline ends. Germline V gene sequence: CDR1 MNHNY, CDR2 SVGAGI (reference sequence).